The 21 T cell receptor beta chains in this list originate from one sample, sequenced in a study of regulatory T cells in long-lasting Graves disease. Time point noted: newly diagnosed GD, antithyroid drugs for less than 3 months. Following extraction of RNA from PBMCs, that RNA was used to make the TCR library. Assembly of TCR beta libraries relied on iRepertoire HTBI primers together with Arm-PCR of CDR3 regions. Each CDR3 protein gets one entry after TCRdb re-called the multiplex PCR reads with MiXCR. The data show approximately 470,000 distinct CDR3 sequences, with roughly 15% seen just once and about 12% held by the top ten. These data also featured in a second study, about T cells in Graves' hyperthyroidism and ophthalmopathy.

The sequencing used peripheral blood mononuclear cells (PBMCs), collected at new diagnosis, from a patient treated with antithyroid drugs. The receptor source for this set is a man aged 40-50 years with Graves disease.

This chain joins TRBV7-8 and TRBJ2-7; no firm D call. Deletions cut 1 base from V and 6 bases from J, with 13 bases between. The CDR3 is 14 residues long. CDR1 and CDR2 from the germline V gene are SGHVS and FQNEAQ. The CDR3 region is CASSLVSGFGEQYF. CDR3 in DNA: TGTGCCAGCAGCTTAGTATCTGGGTTCGGCGAGCAGTACTTC.

This sequence joins TRBV24-1 and TRBJ1-5; 8 positions agree with TRBD1. After removal of 11 bases from V and 2 bases from J, the junction contained 4 bases not matched to a gene. The CDR3 is made up of 13 amino acids. Germline CDR1 is KGHDR and CDR2 is SFDVKD. The CDR3 DNA is TGTGCCATTCAGGGGGCTGGCAATCAGCCCCAGCATTTT. Translation gives CAIQGAGNQPQHF.

This clonotype appeared a few times. This chain connects TRBV5-1 to TRBJ1-2; TRBD1 is a possible D gene (5 bases). Per the germline V gene, CDR1 is SGHRS and CDR2 is YFSETQ. Trimming took off 0 bases at V and 4 bases at J, with 13 bases between the two ends. The CDR3 has 15 amino acids. The CDR3 bases are TGCGCCAGCAGCTTGGGGGCAGGGTCGGGCTATGGCTACACCTTC. This sequence encodes CASSLGAGSGYGYTF.

This clonotype was picked up many times. This chain connects TRBV12-3 or TRBV12-4 to TRBJ2-1; TRBD2 agrees at 11 bases. The J call could be wrong; TRBJ2-5 is a better fit for the DNA end. This CDR3 is 17 amino acids long. CDR3 protein: CASSSATSGIRGETQYF. Written as DNA, the CDR3 is TGTGCCAGCAGTTCTGCGACTAGCGGGATTCGAGGGGAGACCCAGTACTTC.

This clonotype has at least ten counts. The chain links TRBV30 to TRBJ2-1; 10 nucleotides align to TRBD1. The CDR3 has 16 residues. CDR1 and CDR2 from the germline V gene are GTSNPN and SVGIG (reference sequence). V trimming: 1 base; J trimming: 1 base; junction bases outside the gene matches: 4. The DNA of the CDR3 is TGTGCCTGGAGTGACCGGGACAGGGGATCCTACAATGAGCAGTTCTTC. This gives the protein CAWSDRDRGSYNEQFF.

This clonotype was detected many times. V and J are TRBV12-3 or TRBV12-4 and TRBJ2-7; tentative D call: TRBD2 (5 bases). CDR3 length: 13 amino acids. V was pared by 6 bases and J by 6 bases, with 15 bases between. The CDR3 bases are TGTGCCAGCAGCCAGAGACTACCAGGCGAGCAGTACTTC. The encoded protein is CASSQRLPGEQYF.

In its sample, this clonotype was seen many times. V and J are TRBV20-1 and TRBJ2-7; possibly TRBD1 for D (6 bases). Per the germline V gene, CDR1 is DFQATT and CDR2 is SNEGSKA (reference sequence). The CDR3 loop spans 12 amino acids. With 7 bases removed from V and 6 bases from J, the gap between germline ends came to 16 bases. CDR3 in DNA: TGCAGTGTCAACAGGGCTCCGGGCGAGCAGTACTTC. Encoded protein: CSVNRAPGEQYF.

In nucleotides, the CDR3 is TGTGCCACCAAGCAGAAGGACTACAATGAGCAGTTCTTC. Its translation is CATKQKDYNEQFF. The chain links TRBV24-1 to TRBJ2-1; D is unclear. This CDR3 has 13 residues. Germline assignment: CDR1 KGHDR and CDR2 SFDVKD. V lost 8 bases to trimming and J lost 3 bases, with 10 bases between them.

This clonotype appeared a few times. The V gene is TRBV7-9, the J gene TRBJ1-4; 10 nucleotides match TRBD1. Looked up from germline, CDR1 is SEHNR and CDR2 is FQNEAQ (reference sequence). The CDR3 covers 15 residues. V lost 5 bases to trimming and J lost 5 bases; unmatched junction nucleotides: 5. The CDR3 region has the DNA TGTGCCAGCAGCACGACGGGACAGGGGAATGAAAAACTGTTTTTT. Its translation: CASSTTGQGNEKLFF.

V usage is TRBV6-4 and J usage is TRBJ2-7; 11 nucleotides align to TRBD1. CDR1 MRHNA and CDR2 SNTAGT come from the germline V gene. The CDR3 totals 17 residues. V was clipped by 5 bases and J by 0 bases; unmatched bases: 9. The CDR3 DNA is TGTGCCAGCAGTTTACGGCATGGACAGGGGGCCTCCTACGAGCAGTACTTC. It codes for CASSLRHGQGASYEQYF.

This clonotype showed up just once. Being one base from a much bigger clone, this may be a read error. CDR3 DNA sequence: TGTGCCAGCAGAACTAGCGGGACAACCTACGAGCAGTTCTTC. The encoded protein is CASRTSGTTYEQFF. V is TRBV2 and J is TRBJ2-1, with 10 bases matching TRBD2. V lost 6 bases and J lost 10; bases outside the gene matches: 9. The length of the CDR3 is 14 residues. The V gene's germline CDR1 is SNHLY and CDR2 FYNNEI.

This clonotype was observed many times. The germline gene is not matched at one end of the junction; a read error may be the cause. J is TRBJ2-3 and V is TRBV5-1, with no clear D. This CDR3 is built from 14 residues. Germline V gene lookup returns CDR1 SGHRS and CDR2 YFSETQ. CDR3 region: CASSLRQSTDTQYF. CDR3 nucleotides: TGTGCCAGCAGTTTGCGACAAAGCACAGATACGCAGTATTTT. Full variable domain (rest looked up from reference TRBV5-1 and TRBJ2-3): KAGVTQTPRYLIKTRGQQVTLSCSPISGHRSVSWYQQTPGQGLQFLFEYFSETQRNKGNFPGRFSGRQFSNSRSEMNVSTLELGDSALYLCASSLRQSTDTQYFGPGTRLTVL.

Concerning this clonotype: A much larger clone sits a single nucleotide away, making a read error possible. The rearrangement links TRBV27 to TRBJ1-5; D uncertain. The CDR3 length is 14 residues. CDR1 is MNHEY, CDR2 SMNVEV, per germline (reference sequence). The CDR3 spells CANSLSRGEQPQHF. The CDR3 DNA reads as TGTGCCAACAGTTTATCCCGTGGTGAACAGCCCCAGCATTTT.

This clonotype was detected a few times. This chain connects TRBV19 to TRBJ2-1; D is uncertain. The germline V gene has CDR1 LNHDA and CDR2 SQIVND (reference sequence). With 2 bases removed from V and 6 bases from J, the gap between germline ends came to 11 bases. This CDR3 has 14 amino acids. The CDR3 spells CASSISRAGNEQFF. Here the CDR3 DNA reads TGTGCCAGTAGTATATCTCGGGCAGGCAATGAGCAGTTCTTC.

The chain has TRBV14 and TRBJ1-1; unclear D gene. CDR1 SGHDN and CDR2 FVKESK come from the germline V gene. The CDR3 covers 13 residues. Trimming left V 4 bases short and J 11 bases short, with 17 bases between. The CDR3 is CASSPEDMRYAFF. The DNA for the CDR3 is TGTGCCAGCAGCCCAGAAGATATGCGGTACGCTTTCTTT.

The CDR3 region has the DNA TGTGCCTGGGGACAGGGAATCCATGAGCAGTTCTTC. It codes for CAWGQGIHEQFF. The rearrangement links TRBV30 to TRBJ2-1; 8 nucleotides match TRBD1. Germline trimming cut 5 bases from V and 8 bases from J; bases unmatched to any gene: 5. CDR3 length equals 12 residues. In germline, CDR1 is GTSNPN, CDR2 SVGIG (reference sequence). The full variable domain, its missing parts supplied by reference TRBV30 and TRBJ2-1, is SQTIHQWPATLVQPVGSPLSLECTVEGTSNPNLYWYRQAAGRGLQLLFYSVGIGQISSEVPQNLSASRPQDRQFILSSKKLLLSDSGFYLCAWGQGIHEQFFGPGTRLTVL.

The sample holds many counts of this clonotype. The chain has TRBV2 and TRBJ2-3; 7 bases agree with TRBD2. This CDR3 is built from 15 residues. With 8 bases clipped from V and 3 bases from J, the junction kept 11 bases outside the gene matches. Germline CDR1 and CDR2: SNHLY and FYNNEI. In DNA, the CDR3 is TGTGCCAGCTCCCGGCGGGGCGGGAGTACAGATACGCAGTATTTT. The encoded protein is CASSRRGGSTDTQYF. Full variable domain (remainder filled in from reference TRBV2 and TRBJ2-3): EPEVTQTPSHQVTQMGQEVILRCVPISNHLYFYWYRQILGQKVEFLVSFYNNEISEKSEIFDDQFSVERPDGSNFTLKIRSTKLEDSAMYFCASSRRGGSTDTQYFGPGTRLTVL.

This clonotype was seen at least ten times. The CDR3 loop reads CASSGNGYTF. The CDR3 DNA reads TGTGCCAGCAGTGGGAATGGCTACACCTTC. The V gene is TRBV2, the J gene TRBJ1-2, with unresolved D. CDR1 is SNHLY, CDR2 FYNNEI, per germline. The CDR3 extends over 10 amino acids. V shed 4 bases and J shed 6 bases, with 3 bases lying between them.

There are many counts of this clonotype. The chain carries TRBV2 and TRBJ2-5, with D perhaps being TRBD1 or TRBD2 (6 bases each). Germline loops: CDR1 SNHLY, CDR2 FYNNEI. The ends were cut back, 6 bases at V and 10 bases at J, with 27 bases in the middle. The CDR3 has 16 amino acids. The CDR3 sequence is CASSRGTRPEGGDQYF. CDR3 nucleotides: TGTGCCAGCAGCCGCGGGACTCGCCCAGAGGGGGGTGACCAGTACTTC. Using reference TRBV2 and TRBJ2-5 for the parts outside the CDR3, the full variable domain is EPEVTQTPSHQVTQMGQEVILRCVPISNHLYFYWYRQILGQKVEFLVSFYNNEISEKSEIFDDQFSVERPDGSNFTLKIRSTKLEDSAMYFCASSRGTRPEGGDQYFGPGTRLLVL.

This chain uses TRBV11-2 with TRBJ2-1, with 7 bases that match TRBD2. Germline V gene data show CDR1 as SGHAT and CDR2 as FQNNGV. V was pared by 5 bases and J by 8 bases, with 18 bases of the junction left unmatched. The CDR3 extends over 17 amino acids. The CDR3 DNA reads TGTGCCAGCAGCCCTGACCTCAACGCGGGAGTAGGCTATGAGCAGTTCTTC. This codes for CASSPDLNAGVGYEQFF.

This clonotype has a count of ten or more. The chain has TRBV27 and TRBJ2-1; 12 nucleotides match TRBD2. The CDR3 extends over 17 amino acids. Germline trimming cut 7 bases from V and 5 bases from J; bases unmatched to any gene: 12. Germline CDR1 MNHEY, CDR2 SMNVEV (reference sequence). The CDR3 nucleotides are TGTGCCAGCACCAATAAGGGCCGACTAGCGGGAGACAATGAGCAGTTCTTC. Protein product: CASTNKGRLAGDNEQFF.